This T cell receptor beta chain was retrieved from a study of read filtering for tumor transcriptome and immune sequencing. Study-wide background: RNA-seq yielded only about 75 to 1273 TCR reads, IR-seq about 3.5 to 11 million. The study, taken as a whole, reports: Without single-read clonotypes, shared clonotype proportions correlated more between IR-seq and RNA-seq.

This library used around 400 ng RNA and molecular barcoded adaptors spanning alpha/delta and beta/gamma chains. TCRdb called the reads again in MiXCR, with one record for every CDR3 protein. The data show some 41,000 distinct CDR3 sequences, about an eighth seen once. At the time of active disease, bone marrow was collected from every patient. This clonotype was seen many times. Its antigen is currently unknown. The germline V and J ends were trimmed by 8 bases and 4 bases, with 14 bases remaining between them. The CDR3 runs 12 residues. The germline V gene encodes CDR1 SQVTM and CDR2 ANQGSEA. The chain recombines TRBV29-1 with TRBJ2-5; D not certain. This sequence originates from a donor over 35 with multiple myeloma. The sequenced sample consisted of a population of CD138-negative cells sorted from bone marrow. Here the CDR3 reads CSLREVGETQYF. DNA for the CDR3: TGCAGCCTTCGTGAGGTGGGAGAGACCCAGTACTTC.